These T cell receptor beta chains were read from a single sample in a study of T cells after yellow fever vaccination. TCRdb independently ran MiXCR on the 5' RACE reads; one entry per CDR3 protein. The sample yields approximately 160,000 distinct CDR3 sequences, approximately 9.7% seen once. Here the sequenced sample was CD8+ T cells sorted from PBMCs, taken 45 days after the yellow fever booster vaccination. These receptors were taken from a man between 18 and 35 years old who received the YFV17D yellow fever vaccine. The CDR3 runs from the conserved cysteine through the conserved F or W. D genes are given only for firm matches. A clone size is listed for some rows: how often the clone was seen (once, few, many), or a class if it is expanded.

J gene: TRBJ2-1
clone size: -
D gene: -
CDR3 length: 15
V gene: TRBV24-1
CDR3 DNA: TGTGCCACCAGTGATTTTAAGAGCTCCTACAATGAGCAGTTCTTC
CDR3 protein: CATSDFKSSYNEQFF

J gene: TRBJ1-4
clone size: few
D gene: -
CDR3 length: 13
V gene: TRBV7-9
CDR3 DNA: TGTGCCAGCAGCCCCGGACGCGGTGAAAAACTGTTTTTT
CDR3 protein: CASSPGRGEKLFF

J gene: TRBJ1-1
clone size: -
D gene: -
CDR3 length: 13
V gene: TRBV5-1
CDR3 DNA: TGCGCCAGCAGCTTAAGGACCGAGAATGAAGCTTTCTTT
CDR3 protein: CASSLRTENEAFF

J gene: TRBJ1-4
clone size: -
D gene: -
CDR3 length: 15
V gene: TRBV4-3
CDR3 DNA: TGCGCCAGCAGCCAAGTCCTCCACTGGAGGGAAAAACTGTTTTTT
CDR3 protein: CASSQVLHWREKLFF

J gene: TRBJ2-3
clone size: few
D gene: -
CDR3 length: 15
V gene: TRBV3-1
CDR3 DNA: TGTGCCAGCAGCCCACCCGGCCACTGGGAAGATACGCAGTATTTT
CDR3 protein: CASSPPGHWEDTQYF

J gene: TRBJ2-1
clone size: -
D gene: -
CDR3 length: 15
V gene: TRBV19
CDR3 DNA: TGTGCCAGTAGTATAGCCTCTAGCTCCTACAATGAGCAGTTCTTC
CDR3 protein: CASSIASSSYNEQFF

J gene: TRBJ2-3
clone size: few
D gene: -
CDR3 length: 16
V gene: TRBV6-2/TRBV6-3
CDR3 DNA: TGTGCCAGCAGTTACCCGACAGAGACCCCCCTCGGTACGCAGTATTTT
CDR3 protein: CASSYPTETPLGTQYF

J gene: TRBJ2-2
clone size: few
D gene: -
CDR3 length: 17
V gene: TRBV6-1
CDR3 DNA: TGTGCCAGCACCCAACCACGGGAAGGGGAAGGCACCGGGGAGCTGTTTTTT
CDR3 protein: CASTQPREGEGTGELFF

J gene: TRBJ2-7
clone size: -
D gene: -
CDR3 length: 15
V gene: TRBV4-3
CDR3 DNA: TGCGCCAGCAGCCCCGACCAGATTACCACCTACGAGCAGTACTTC
CDR3 protein: CASSPDQITTYEQYF

J gene: TRBJ2-1
clone size: -
D gene: TRBD2
CDR3 length: 17
V gene: TRBV3-1
CDR3 DNA: TGTGCCAGCAGCCAAGCAGAGTGGACTAGCATCCACAATGAGCAGTTCTTC
CDR3 protein: CASSQAEWTSIHNEQFF

J gene: TRBJ1-2
clone size: -
D gene: -
CDR3 length: 14
V gene: TRBV10-3
CDR3 DNA: TGTGCCGCCGCGACCGGGACGCTCGAGGAGGGCTACACCTTC
CDR3 protein: CAAATGTLEEGYTF

J gene: TRBJ2-7
clone size: few
D gene: -
CDR3 length: 11
V gene: TRBV20-1
CDR3 DNA: TGCAGTGCTAATAGGGACGCCGGGGAGTACTTC
CDR3 protein: CSANRDAGEYF

J gene: TRBJ2-7
clone size: few
D gene: TRBD1
CDR3 length: 13
V gene: TRBV12-3/TRBV12-4
CDR3 DNA: TGTGCCAGCGGCAGGGGGAAGTCCTACGAGCAGTACTTC
CDR3 protein: CASGRGKSYEQYF

J gene: TRBJ2-2
clone size: -
D gene: -
CDR3 length: 14
V gene: TRBV6-5
CDR3 DNA: TGTGCCAGCAGTTCCCCCCGGTTGGCCGGGGAGCTGTTTTTT
CDR3 protein: CASSSPRLAGELFF

J gene: TRBJ2-7
clone size: -
D gene: -
CDR3 length: 14
V gene: TRBV20-1
CDR3 DNA: TGCAGTGCTAGAGTATTAGCCACAAACTACGAGCAGTACTTC
CDR3 protein: CSARVLATNYEQYF

J gene: TRBJ2-5
clone size: -
D gene: TRBD2
CDR3 length: 15
V gene: TRBV12-3/TRBV12-4
CDR3 DNA: TGTGCCAGCAGGACTAGCGGGGGGGCCCAAGAGACCCAGTACTTC
CDR3 protein: CASRTSGGAQETQYF

J gene: TRBJ2-1
clone size: many
D gene: TRBD2
CDR3 length: 14
V gene: TRBV7-9
CDR3 DNA: TGTGCCAGCAGCCCCGTGGGGGGGTTGGATGAGCAGTTCTTC
CDR3 protein: CASSPVGGLDEQFF

J gene: TRBJ1-1
clone size: many
D gene: -
CDR3 length: 14
V gene: TRBV7-9
CDR3 DNA: TGTGCCAGCAGCTTATCTTCCCGGGGGGGTGAAGCTTTCTTT
CDR3 protein: CASSLSSRGGEAFF

J gene: TRBJ1-2
clone size: few
D gene: -
CDR3 length: 14
V gene: TRBV29-1
CDR3 DNA: TGCAGCGCTTATATGGGCAGATCGAACTATGGCTACACCTTC
CDR3 protein: CSAYMGRSNYGYTF

J gene: TRBJ1-5
clone size: -
D gene: TRBD1
CDR3 length: 16
V gene: TRBV20-1
CDR3 DNA: TGCAGTGCTAGAGAGGGGACAGGGGGTTCCAATCAGCCCCAGCATTTT
CDR3 protein: CSAREGTGGSNQPQHF

J gene: TRBJ2-1
clone size: many
D gene: TRBD2
CDR3 length: 15
V gene: TRBV3-1
CDR3 DNA: TGTGCCAGCAGCCTTCTGGCTAGACTAGCCCATGAGCAGTTCTTC
CDR3 protein: CASSLLARLAHEQFF

J gene: TRBJ1-6
clone size: -
D gene: TRBD1
CDR3 length: 16
V gene: TRBV6-2/TRBV6-3
CDR3 DNA: TGTGCCAGCAGTTACGCGTACAGGGGACCAAATTCACCCCTCCACTTT
CDR3 protein: CASSYAYRGPNSPLHF

J gene: TRBJ2-3
clone size: few
D gene: TRBD1
CDR3 length: 19
V gene: TRBV6-2/TRBV6-3
CDR3 DNA: TGTGCCAGCAGTTACCCAACGCCGGGACAGGGTGGAGTCGCAGATACGCAGTATTTT
CDR3 protein: CASSYPTPGQGGVADTQYF

J gene: TRBJ1-2
clone size: -
D gene: -
CDR3 length: 14
V gene: TRBV29-1
CDR3 DNA: TGCAGCGGGGGTCCTACGCTTCTCTTTGGGGGCTACACCTTC
CDR3 protein: CSGGPTLLFGGYTF

J gene: TRBJ2-1
clone size: few
D gene: -
CDR3 length: 13
V gene: TRBV19
CDR3 DNA: TGTGCCAGTAGTTGGGCAGTTTACAATGAGCAGTTCTTC
CDR3 protein: CASSWAVYNEQFF

J gene: TRBJ2-7
clone size: -
D gene: -
CDR3 length: 13
V gene: TRBV4-2
CDR3 DNA: TGTGCCAGCAGCCAAGATTCGGGCTACGAGCAGTACTTC
CDR3 protein: CASSQDSGYEQYF

J gene: TRBJ2-7
clone size: -
D gene: TRBD1
CDR3 length: 15
V gene: TRBV19
CDR3 DNA: TGTGCCAGTAGTCCGGGACAGGGGCCCTGGTACGAGCAGTACTTC
CDR3 protein: CASSPGQGPWYEQYF

J gene: TRBJ2-2
clone size: few
D gene: -
CDR3 length: 16
V gene: TRBV7-9
CDR3 DNA: TGTGCCAGCAGCCCCCCTTGGCTGGGGGCAACCGGGGAGCTGTTTTTT
CDR3 protein: CASSPPWLGATGELFF

J gene: TRBJ2-5
clone size: many
D gene: TRBD2
CDR3 length: 18
V gene: TRBV6-5
CDR3 DNA: TGTGCCAGCAGTCCGGGACTAGCGGGGACACCCCCCCAAGAGACCCAGTACTTC
CDR3 protein: CASSPGLAGTPPQETQYF

J gene: TRBJ2-3
clone size: few
D gene: -
CDR3 length: 16
V gene: TRBV10-3
CDR3 DNA: TGTGCCATCAGTGAGTCGGCGCAAGCAAGTACAGATACGCAGTATTTT
CDR3 protein: CAISESAQASTDTQYF

J gene: TRBJ1-5
clone size: -
D gene: -
CDR3 length: 18
V gene: TRBV6-6
CDR3 DNA: TGTGCCAGCAGTTACTCGAGCAGGGTGAGCGGGAGCAATCAGCCCCAGCATTTT
CDR3 protein: CASSYSSRVSGSNQPQHF

J gene: TRBJ2-2
clone size: few
D gene: -
CDR3 length: 14
V gene: TRBV11-2
CDR3 DNA: TGTGCCAGCAGTTCAGGATCGAACACCGGGGAGCTGTTTTTT
CDR3 protein: CASSSGSNTGELFF

J gene: TRBJ2-5
clone size: many
D gene: -
CDR3 length: 15
V gene: TRBV4-2
CDR3 DNA: TGTGCCAGCAGCCCTTACGGCAGGGATCAAGAGACCCAGTACTTC
CDR3 protein: CASSPYGRDQETQYF

J gene: TRBJ2-5
clone size: -
D gene: TRBD2
CDR3 length: 16
V gene: TRBV7-6
CDR3 DNA: TGTGCCAGCAGCTTAGCCTCGGGACTAGTACAAGAGACCCAGTACTTC
CDR3 protein: CASSLASGLVQETQYF

J gene: TRBJ2-3
clone size: many
D gene: -
CDR3 length: 12
V gene: TRBV6-5
CDR3 DNA: TGTGCCAGCAGTTCTCAGGAGGATACGCAGTATTTT
CDR3 protein: CASSSQEDTQYF

J gene: TRBJ2-2
clone size: -
D gene: -
CDR3 length: 14
V gene: TRBV6-1
CDR3 DNA: TGTGCCAGCCAGCCGTACGGGGAAGTCGGGGAGCTGTTTTTT
CDR3 protein: CASQPYGEVGELFF

J gene: TRBJ2-5
clone size: -
D gene: -
CDR3 length: 12
V gene: TRBV3-1
CDR3 DNA: TGTGCCAGCGCAGGTTTTGGGGAGACCCAGTACTTC
CDR3 protein: CASAGFGETQYF

J gene: TRBJ1-1
clone size: many
D gene: -
CDR3 length: 15
V gene: TRBV4-3
CDR3 DNA: TGCGCCAGCAGCGATATGGAGGTTAGATCGACTGAAGCTTTCTTT
CDR3 protein: CASSDMEVRSTEAFF

J gene: TRBJ2-7
clone size: -
D gene: TRBD2
CDR3 length: 13
V gene: TRBV7-2
CDR3 DNA: TGTGCCAGCAGCCAGCGGGGCATCTACGAGCAGTACTTC
CDR3 protein: CASSQRGIYEQYF

J gene: TRBJ1-6
clone size: -
D gene: -
CDR3 length: 13
V gene: TRBV20-1
CDR3 DNA: TGCAGTGCTAGTCCAGGAGTTAAGACACCCCTCCACTTT
CDR3 protein: CSASPGVKTPLHF

J gene: TRBJ1-2
clone size: many
D gene: TRBD1
CDR3 length: 18
V gene: TRBV4-1
CDR3 DNA: TGCGCCAGCAGCCAGCAGGGGGGTGCCTCCGCACTCAACTATGGCTACACCTTC
CDR3 protein: CASSQQGGASALNYGYTF

J gene: TRBJ2-3
clone size: few
D gene: -
CDR3 length: 16
V gene: TRBV27
CDR3 DNA: TGTGCCAGCAGTTTATGGGGGACCCCCAGCACAGATACGCAGTATTTT
CDR3 protein: CASSLWGTPSTDTQYF

J gene: TRBJ2-3
clone size: few
D gene: TRBD1
CDR3 length: 15
V gene: TRBV18
CDR3 DNA: TGTGCCAGCTCATGGACAGGGGGACGGGGAGATACGCAGTATTTT
CDR3 protein: CASSWTGGRGDTQYF

J gene: TRBJ2-2
clone size: few
D gene: TRBD1
CDR3 length: 13
V gene: TRBV6-5
CDR3 DNA: TGTGCCAGCAGTGGGACAGGGTCCGGGGAGCTGTTTTTT
CDR3 protein: CASSGTGSGELFF

J gene: TRBJ1-5
clone size: -
D gene: -
CDR3 length: 12
V gene: TRBV12-3/TRBV12-4
CDR3 DNA: TGTGCCAGCAGGCAGGGCGATCAGCCCCAGCATTTT
CDR3 protein: CASRQGDQPQHF

J gene: TRBJ2-1
clone size: few
D gene: -
CDR3 length: 15
V gene: TRBV15
CDR3 DNA: TGTGCCACCAGCAGAGATAATCCCTTATACAATGAGCAGTTCTTC
CDR3 protein: CATSRDNPLYNEQFF

J gene: TRBJ1-4
clone size: few
D gene: TRBD1
CDR3 length: 15
V gene: TRBV19
CDR3 DNA: TGTGCCAGTACCTCTTTAGGGACAGGGACCGAAAAACTGTTTTTT
CDR3 protein: CASTSLGTGTEKLFF

J gene: TRBJ1-2
clone size: many
D gene: -
CDR3 length: 18
V gene: TRBV6-2/TRBV6-3
CDR3 DNA: TGTGCCAGCAGACAAACACGGGATCCGCAAGGGGCTAACTATGGCTACACCTTC
CDR3 protein: CASRQTRDPQGANYGYTF

J gene: TRBJ1-1
clone size: few
D gene: -
CDR3 length: 11
V gene: TRBV29-1
CDR3 DNA: TGCAGCGTTAGGTGGGACACTGAAGCTTTCTTT
CDR3 protein: CSVRWDTEAFF

J gene: TRBJ2-2
clone size: -
D gene: -
CDR3 length: 15
V gene: TRBV6-6
CDR3 DNA: TGTGCCAGCAGTTGGGGCAGGGTGAACACCGGGGAGCTGTTTTTT
CDR3 protein: CASSWGRVNTGELFF

J gene: TRBJ1-1
clone size: -
D gene: -
CDR3 length: 12
V gene: TRBV5-1
CDR3 DNA: TGCGCCAGGAGCTTTTTCGGCACTGAAGCTTTCTTT
CDR3 protein: CARSFFGTEAFF

J gene: TRBJ2-6
clone size: -
D gene: -
CDR3 length: 14
V gene: TRBV29-1
CDR3 DNA: TGCAGCGCCGAGGGTCTCTCTGGGGCCAACGTCCTGACTTTC
CDR3 protein: CSAEGLSGANVLTF

J gene: TRBJ2-7
clone size: -
D gene: TRBD2
CDR3 length: 17
V gene: TRBV29-1
CDR3 DNA: TGCAGCGTTGAAGATCCACTAGCGGGCGCGAAAGCCTACGAGCAGTACTTC
CDR3 protein: CSVEDPLAGAKAYEQYF

J gene: TRBJ1-5
clone size: few
D gene: -
CDR3 length: 16
V gene: TRBV4-1
CDR3 DNA: TGCGCCAGCAGCCAAAGGGAGTCCGGGAGCAATCAGCCCCAGCATTTT
CDR3 protein: CASSQRESGSNQPQHF

J gene: TRBJ2-3
clone size: -
D gene: -
CDR3 length: 16
V gene: TRBV3-2
CDR3 DNA: TGTGCCAGCAGCCCCCGGGGAGGGGGGGGTTTGGATACGCAGTATTTT
CDR3 protein: CASSPRGGGGLDTQYF